Listed below are T cell receptor beta chains from one sample, sequenced in a study of human T cells and chemical hapten exposure. TCRdb itself ran the RACE reads through MiXCR, one entry per CDR3 protein. Among around 120,000 distinct CDR3 sequences listed, around 15% were seen once. Sample: whole blood, taken in connection with sensitization to the hapten diphenylcyclopropenone (DPC). These receptors came from a man between 18 and 35 years old with alopecia areata. Some clones in this sample may be carry-over from other donors' samples. Both conserved end residues are part of each CDR3. Each record gives: J gene, D gene, V gene, CDR3 length, clone size, CDR3 protein, CDR3 DNA. A D gene is named only where the DNA matches it firmly. Only some rows state a clone size, as once, few, many or a class for expanded clones.

>TRBJ2-1|TRBD2|TRBV20-1|15|few
CSAPEGTSVVNEQFF
TGCAGTGCTCCGGAGGGGACTAGTGTCGTCAATGAGCAGTTCTTC
>TRBJ2-3|-|TRBV7-9|15|few
CASPEQSAYTDTQYF
TGTGCCAGCCCCGAGCAGTCAGCCTACACAGATACGCAGTATTTT
>TRBJ2-3|-|TRBV29-1|11|few
CSVETSDTQYF
TGCAGCGTTGAGACCTCAGATACGCAGTATTTT
>TRBJ1-5|-|TRBV7-2|15|few
CASSLDGRRNQPQHF
TGTGCCAGCAGCTTAGATGGCAGGAGAAATCAGCCCCAGCATTTT
>TRBJ2-3|-|TRBV20-1|14|many
CSALPGALGVGQYF
TGCAGTGCTCTCCCCGGAGCTCTAGGGGTTGGGCAGTATTTT
>TRBJ1-1|-|TRBV27|15|-
CASSLWRGGDTEAFF
TGTGCCAGCAGTTTATGGCGGGGAGGGGACACTGAAGCTTTCTTT
>TRBJ1-4|-|TRBV12-3/TRBV12-4|14|few
CASSFRGFHEKLFF
TGTGCCAGCAGTTTTCGCGGTTTTCATGAAAAACTGTTTTTT
>TRBJ2-1|TRBD2|TRBV6-4|14|-
CASRTSGGYNEQFF
TGTGCCAGCAGGACTAGCGGGGGCTACAATGAGCAGTTCTTC
>TRBJ1-4|-|TRBV24-1|13|many
CATHGVRREKLFF
TGTGCCACCCACGGGGTCCGAAGGGAAAAACTGTTTTTT
>TRBJ2-1|-|TRBV5-1|12|few
CASSLEGNEQFF
TGCGCCAGCAGCTTGGAGGGGAATGAGCAGTTCTTC
>TRBJ2-1|TRBD2|TRBV11-3|14|-
CASSLEGTSREQFF
TGTGCCAGCAGCTTAGAAGGGACTAGTCGTGAGCAGTTCTTC
>TRBJ1-6|-|TRBV6-2/TRBV6-3|14|many
CASSGTADNSPLHF
TGTGCCAGCAGCGGAACAGCAGATAATTCACCCCTCCACTTT
>TRBJ1-2|TRBD1|TRBV4-3|15|-
CASSQDAGTGSGYTF
TGCGCCAGCAGCCAAGATGCCGGGACAGGGAGTGGCTACACCTTC
>TRBJ1-6|-|TRBV12-3/TRBV12-4|12|many
CASTLGNSPLHF
TGTGCCAGCACCCTGGGGAATTCACCCCTCCACTTT
>TRBJ1-1|TRBD1|TRBV30|13|-
CAWAGQVITEAFF
TGTGCCTGGGCGGGACAGGTAATCACTGAAGCTTTCTTT
>TRBJ2-1|-|TRBV24-1|15|-
CATSDTGGGYNEQFF
TGTGCCACCAGTGACACCGGGGGTGGGTACAATGAGCAGTTCTTC
>TRBJ2-7|-|TRBV6-2/TRBV6-3|12|-
CASSNGIYEQYF
TGTGCCAGCAGCAACGGGATCTACGAGCAGTACTTC
>TRBJ2-2|-|TRBV10-1|14|-
CASRETADTGELFF
TGCGCCAGCCGAGAGACGGCTGACACCGGGGAGCTGTTTTTT
>TRBJ2-5|TRBD1|TRBV29-1|14|-
CSVDRTGNAGTQYF
TGCAGCGTTGACCGGACAGGGAACGCGGGGACCCAGTACTTC
>TRBJ1-5|-|TRBV10-3|14|-
CAISEGSHRQPQHF
TGTGCCATCAGTGAAGGTTCCCATCGTCAGCCCCAGCATTTT
>TRBJ1-1|-|TRBV28|13|few
CASRTTGNTEAFF
TGTGCCAGCAGGACCACAGGGAACACTGAAGCTTTCTTT
>TRBJ2-3|-|TRBV20-1|14|-
CSARVWGSTDTQYF
TGCAGTGCTAGAGTCTGGGGAAGCACAGATACGCAGTATTTT
>TRBJ2-3|-|TRBV10-3|14|-
CAISPSILTDTQYF
TGTGCCATCAGCCCCTCCATCCTCACAGATACGCAGTATTTT
>TRBJ2-5|-|TRBV4-3|14|-
CASSPETDQETQYF
TGCGCCAGCAGCCCCGAGACAGACCAAGAGACCCAGTACTTC
>TRBJ1-3|-|TRBV20-1|14|few
CSATLPKSGNTIYF
TGCAGTGCGACACTCCCGAAGTCTGGAAACACCATATATTTT
>TRBJ1-1|-|TRBV11-3|15|-
CASSLGPQRGTEAFF
TGTGCCAGCAGCCTGGGGCCCCAAAGAGGCACTGAAGCTTTCTTT
>TRBJ1-1|-|TRBV6-2/TRBV6-3|13|few
CASRFSDSAEAFF
TGTGCCAGCAGGTTTTCCGACAGTGCTGAAGCTTTCTTT
>TRBJ2-3|TRBD2|TRBV4-3|17|-
CASSQDPDSGEADTQYF
TGCGCCAGCAGTCAAGATCCGGATAGCGGGGAGGCAGATACGCAGTATTTT
>TRBJ2-6|TRBD1|TRBV19|15|many
CASSSTGAGANVLTF
TGTGCCAGTAGTTCCACAGGGGCTGGGGCCAACGTCCTGACTTTC
>TRBJ2-7|-|TRBV28|13|-
CASSLHRDYEQYF
TGTGCCAGCAGTTTGCACAGGGACTACGAGCAGTACTTC
>TRBJ2-3|TRBD2|TRBV6-2/TRBV6-3|13|-
CASKRGAIDTQYF
TGTGCCAGCAAGCGGGGGGCCATAGATACGCAGTATTTT
>TRBJ2-5|TRBD2|TRBV7-2|18|few
CASSLGLAGGRPGETQYF
TGTGCCAGCAGCCTGGGACTAGCGGGGGGACGGCCGGGGGAGACCCAGTACTTC
>TRBJ1-6|-|TRBV28|13|few
CASTGGGYSPLHF
TGTGCCAGCACAGGTGGAGGTTATTCACCCCTCCACTTT
>TRBJ2-2|TRBD1|TRBV11-2|17|few
CASSSIRTGVNTGELFF
TGTGCCAGCAGCTCTATAAGGACAGGGGTGAACACCGGGGAGCTGTTTTTT
>TRBJ2-3|-|TRBV7-9|14|many
CASSPPDERDTQYF
TGTGCCAGCAGCCCCCCGGACGAGAGGGATACGCAGTATTTT
>TRBJ1-1|-|TRBV6-2/TRBV6-3|14|many
CASSLLRANTEAFF
TGTGCCAGCAGCCTGCTCCGAGCGAACACTGAAGCTTTCTTT
>TRBJ1-6|TRBD1|TRBV7-3|14|-
CASSFGQGNSPLHF
TGTGCCAGCAGCTTCGGACAGGGTAATTCACCCCTCCACTTT
>TRBJ2-1|TRBD1|TRBV4-3|15|few
CASSQQTGNYNEQFF
TGCGCCAGCAGCCAACAGACAGGGAACTACAATGAGCAGTTCTTC
>TRBJ1-4|-|TRBV20-1|14|few
CSALDPSVFEKLFF
TGCAGTGCTCTGGACCCCTCGGTATTTGAAAAACTGTTTTTT
>TRBJ1-1|TRBD1|TRBV5-1|14|many
CASSLNTGGTEAFF
TGCGCCAGCAGCTTGAATACAGGGGGGACTGAAGCTTTCTTT
>TRBJ1-1|TRBD1|TRBV29-1|15|-
CSVRGQGGEGTEAFF
TGCAGCGTCCGAGGACAGGGCGGGGAAGGAACTGAAGCTTTCTTT
>TRBJ2-3|-|TRBV4-1|17|few
CASSQPLAGKSTDTQYF
TGCGCCAGCAGCCAACCCCTCGCGGGGAAGAGCACAGATACGCAGTATTTT
>TRBJ2-3|-|TRBV28|16|few
CASSFRVRWYTDTQYF
TGTGCCAGCAGTTTCAGGGTCCGATGGTATACAGATACGCAGTATTTT